This T cell receptor beta chain was sequenced during a study of CD8+ T cells in alopecia areata. For the study at large: Tofacitinib administration to treated patients was oral, at 5 to 10 mg twice daily.

Treatment: oral pan-JAK inhibitor, 5-10 mg twice daily. Extracted RNA was reverse transcribed, and the resulting cDNA served as sequencing template. The data were produced by immunoSEQ multiplex PCR, yet TCRdb's version contains in-frame clones alone and is incomplete. The data show 100,000 to 150,000 clones, around 63% seen once. Trimming cost V 8 bases and J 0 bases; bases outside gene matches: 16. The CDR3 has 17 residues. Germline values: CDR1 MGHDK, CDR2 SYGVNS. J is TRBJ2-7 and V is TRBV25-1, with 7 bases aligning to TRBD2. The sequences come from CD4+ T cells sorted from blood, collected at week 4, from a patient treated with tofacitinib. This TCR was recovered from a human donor with alopecia areata. In nucleotides, the CDR3 is TGTGCCAGCTCCCCCCGGTACGGACTAGGCTCCTCCTACGAGCAGTACTTC. Its protein product is CASSPRYGLGSSYEQYF.